A selection of T cell receptor beta chains follows, all from one sample in a study of T-cell reconstitution after alpha-beta-depleted transplantation in children. MiXCR, run by TCRdb on the PCR reads, gives a single entry per CDR3 protein. This sample has approximately 290,000 distinct CDR3 sequences, with 9.5% to 13% found just once. This specimen consisted of peripheral blood, obtained 180 days after TCRalphabeta/CD19-depleted stem cell transplant. These receptor sequences come from a male patient aged 2-15 years who had a stem cell transplant for chronic granulomatous disease, so the T cells may come from the graft donor. Both conserved end residues are part of each CDR3. D genes are given only for firm matches. Not every row has a clone size; where given, it reads once, few, many or a size class.

TRBJ2-7	many	TRBV20-1	TRBD2	TGCAGTGCTAGCCATGGACTAGCGGGACTCGAGCAGTACTTC	CSASHGLAGLEQYF
TRBJ2-2	NA	TRBV12-3/TRBV12-4	NA	TGTGCCAGCAGCCACCCGGCGCTAGCGAGAACGACGAACACCGGGGAGCTGTTTTTT	CASSHPALARTTNTGELFF
TRBJ2-7	many	TRBV30	TRBD2	TGTGCCTGGAGTCCGAGACTAGCGGGCGGTACCTACGAGCAGTACTTC	CAWSPRLAGGTYEQYF
TRBJ2-2	many	TRBV12-3/TRBV12-4	NA	TGTGCCAGCAGCGGGAGAGTAACTGGGGAGCTGTTTTTT	CASSGRVTGELFF
TRBJ2-7	many	TRBV12-3/TRBV12-4	NA	TGTGCCAGCAGTTTTAATGGCGGTGGCGAGCAGTACTTC	CASSFNGGGEQYF
TRBJ1-5	many	TRBV27	NA	TGTGCCAGCAGCTTATCGATCATTCAGCCCCAGCATTTT	CASSLSIIQPQHF
TRBJ1-1	many	TRBV28	NA	TGTGCCAGCAGTTACGGACGGAACACTGAAGCTTTCTTT	CASSYGRNTEAFF
TRBJ2-2	NA	TRBV5-4	TRBD2	TGTGCCAGCAGCTTGGCGCTAGGGAGGGCCTCCACCGGGGAGCTGTTTTTT	CASSLALGRASTGELFF
TRBJ2-5	many	TRBV5-5	TRBD2	TGTGCCAGCAGCTACGCTAGCGGGGGTCACCAAGAGACCCAGTACTTC	CASSYASGGHQETQYF
TRBJ2-7	many	TRBV3-1	TRBD2	TGTGCCAGCAGCCCCAGTAGTAGCGGGAGAATCAACGAGCAGTACTTC	CASSPSSSGRINEQYF
TRBJ1-6	many	TRBV12-3/TRBV12-4	TRBD1	TGTGCCAGCAGTTTCAACGCAGGGGGTGCATCACCCCTCCACTTT	CASSFNAGGASPLHF
TRBJ2-1	many	TRBV15	NA	TGTGCCACCAGCAGGTGGGGCAATGAGCAGTTCTTC	CATSRWGNEQFF
TRBJ2-2	many	TRBV20-1	TRBD2	TGCAGTGCTAGAGATTTGGAGCGGGAGGTTCGGGCCGGGGAGCTGTTTTTT	CSARDLEREVRAGELFF
TRBJ2-5	many	TRBV20-1	NA	TGCAGTGCTAGTTTCCAAGGGGAGACCCAGTACTTC	CSASFQGETQYF
TRBJ1-2	many	TRBV12-3/TRBV12-4	NA	TGTGCCAGCAGAGAGGACAGCTATGGCTACACCTTC	CASREDSYGYTF
TRBJ2-5	many	TRBV20-1	NA	TGCAGTGCTAGAGATATCACGGGCCTCATGGAGACCCAGTACTTC	CSARDITGLMETQYF
TRBJ1-1	NA	TRBV6-2/TRBV6-3	NA	TGTGCCACCAGTTTGCTGAACACTGAAGCTTTCTTT	CATSLLNTEAFF
TRBJ2-4	many	TRBV29-1	TRBD2	TGCAGCGTTGACCAGCGGGAGTGGGGCAAAAACATTCAGTACTTC	CSVDQREWGKNIQYF
TRBJ2-6	many	TRBV7-2	TRBD1	TGTGCCAGCAGCTTAGCCGGGACAGCCTCTGGGGCCAACGTCCTGACTTTC	CASSLAGTASGANVLTF
TRBJ2-7	many	TRBV20-1	NA	TGCAGTGTGGGGTTCGGAGTAAATGTCGAGCAGTACTTC	CSVGFGVNVEQYF
TRBJ2-7	many	TRBV29-1	TRBD1	TGCAGCGTTCGGACAGGTAGCTCCTACGAGCAGTACTTC	CSVRTGSSYEQYF
TRBJ2-4	many	TRBV6-1	TRBD2	TGTGCCAGCAGCGGTGAACTTACGGGGGGCAAAAACATTCAGTACTTC	CASSGELTGGKNIQYF
TRBJ2-3	many	TRBV7-3	TRBD2	TGTGCCAGCAGCTTCACCCTACTAGCGCCTACGCAGTATTTT	CASSFTLLAPTQYF
TRBJ2-1	many	TRBV5-5	TRBD2	TGTGCCAGCAGCTTGGGCCCTAGCGGGAGCTCCTACAATGAGCAGTTCTTC	CASSLGPSGSSYNEQFF